A single sample is the source of the 29 T cell receptor beta chains below, sequenced in a study of blood T cell repertoires in COVID-19. Assay used: immunoSEQ multiplex PCR; TCRdb lists only in-frame clones, some missing. The sample consists of 70,000 or so clones, about nine tenths of them appearing once. Source material: peripheral blood. These receptors all stem from a woman under 30 with acute or convalescent COVID-19.

This chain links TRBV3-1 (or the pseudogene TRBV3-2) with TRBJ1-1, with a tentative D call TRBD1 (5 bases). Trimming removed 4 bases at V and 0 bases at J, with 6 bases between. Germline V gene data show CDR1 as LGHDT and CDR2 as YNNKEL (reference sequence). The CDR3 length is 13 residues. CDR3 sequence (DNA): TGTGCCAGCAGCCCGACAGTGAACACTGAAGCTTTCTTT. Translating it yields CASSPTVNTEAFF.

This chain uses TRBV5-4 with TRBJ2-3, with 8 bases lining up with TRBD2. Germline V gene data show CDR1 as SGHNT and CDR2 as YYREEE (reference sequence). With 1 base clipped from V and 2 bases from J, the junction kept 12 bases outside the gene matches. The CDR3 extends over 18 amino acids. CDR3 protein: CASSLKGPGGVFTDTQYF. The CDR3 coding sequence is TGTGCCAGCAGCTTGAAGGGGCCCGGGGGGGTCTTCACAGATACGCAGTATTTT.

J is TRBJ2-1 and V is TRBV11-3; TRBD2 agrees at 9 bases. CDR3 length equals 14 residues. J gave up 9 bases and V 5 bases, and 8 bases lay outside the gene matches. The V gene's germline CDR1 is SGHNT and CDR2 YENEEA. The CDR3 nucleotides read TGTGCCAGCAGCCCCACGGGACTAGCTCGTGAGCAGTTCTTC. The encoded protein is CASSPTGLAREQFF.

The chain carries TRBV6-2 or TRBV6-3 and TRBJ2-1; 8 bases line up with TRBD2. The CDR3 contains 16 residues. V lost 4 bases and J lost 4; bases outside the gene matches: 9. CDR1 and CDR2 from the germline V gene are MNHEY and SVGEGT. CDR3 sequence: CASSSLLADQYNEQFF. The CDR3 nucleotides are TGTGCCAGCAGTTCACTACTAGCGGACCAATACAATGAGCAGTTCTTC.

The CDR3 coding sequence is TGTGCCAGCAGCTTTGGACAGAGTGTTGAAAAACTGTTTTTT. Protein: CASSFGQSVEKLFF. The chain uses TRBV5-6 and TRBJ1-4, with D maybe TRBD1 (6 bases). This CDR3 comprises 14 residues. V lost 2 bases and J 7 bases, leaving 12 bases between the germline ends. Germline V gives CDR1 SGHDT, CDR2 YYEEEE.

Worth noting for this clone: Other DNA sequences within the sample encode an identical CDR3. The J gene is TRBJ1-1, the V gene TRBV15; TRBD1 agrees at 8 bases. V was clipped by 3 bases and J by 4 bases; unmatched bases: 4. The CDR3 consists of 14 residues. Germline CDR1 reads LNHNV; CDR2 reads YYDKDF (reference sequence). For the CDR3, the DNA is TGTGCCACCAGCAGGGACAGGGCGGGCACTGAAGCTTTCTTT. Translated: CATSRDRAGTEAFF.

This clone was observed once. This chain uses TRBV30 with TRBJ1-1; 11 bases fit TRBD1. The ends lost 5 bases at V and 6 bases at J; junction bases unmatched: 11. The CDR3 runs to 15 residues. The germline V gene encodes CDR1 GTSNPN and CDR2 SVGIG (reference sequence). The chain's CDR3 is CAWAQPGTGGSEAFF. The CDR3, as DNA: TGTGCCTGGGCCCAGCCCGGGACAGGGGGTTCTGAAGCTTTCTTT.

The chain uses TRBV5-1 and TRBJ2-3; no reliable D call. Trimming stripped 4 bases from V and 3 bases from J, with 6 bases between. The CDR3 length is 12 residues. Germline lookup yields CDR1 SGHRS and CDR2 YFSETQ. The CDR3 bases are TGCGCCAGCAGCCAAAATACAGATACGCAGTATTTT. Protein: CASSQNTDTQYF.

This clone came up once. V usage is TRBV5-4 and J usage is TRBJ1-2; weak D call: TRBD1 (6 bases). The CDR3 runs to 14 residues. V gave up 4 bases and J gave up 4 bases, with 14 bases separating them. The germline V gene has CDR1 SGHNT and CDR2 YYREEE (reference sequence). In nucleotides, the CDR3 is TGTGCCAGCAGCCCCAAACAGGGCTCCTATGGCTACACCTTC. Its protein is CASSPKQGSYGYTF.

J is TRBJ1-5 and V is TRBV24-1, with 7 bases identical to TRBD1. The V and J ends lost 12 bases and 0 bases, in that order; junction bases with no gene match: 4. This CDR3 has 13 amino acids. Germline V gene sequence: CDR1 KGHDR, CDR2 SFDVKD. The chain's CDR3 is CASQGDSNQPQHF. CDR3 sequence (DNA): TGTGCCTCCCAGGGGGATAGCAATCAGCCCCAGCATTTT.

The CDR3 loop is CASSLARTSGTPEQYF. The CDR3 nucleotides are TGTGCCAGCAGCTTAGCGAGGACTAGCGGGACCCCCGAGCAGTACTTC. The chain recombines TRBV7-8 with TRBJ2-7, with 12 nucleotides matching TRBD2. The CDR3 is 16 residues long. The J segment lost 6 bases and the V segment lost 0 bases, leaving 6 bases of the junction unmatched. CDR1 is SGHVS, CDR2 FQNEAQ, per germline.

This clone was seen more than once but under ten times. This chain uses TRBV5-6 with TRBJ1-3; TRBD1 might be the D (6 bases). The germline V gene has CDR1 SGHDT and CDR2 YYEEEE. Trimming cost V 4 bases and J 4 bases, with 12 bases left between them. The CDR3 consists of 14 residues. The CDR3 DNA follows: TGTGCCAGCAGCGTGCGGGGGGCCGGAAACACCATATATTTT. Amino acids: CASSVRGAGNTIYF.

This clone was found a few times. The chain links TRBV18 to TRBJ2-1; perhaps TRBD1 as D (5 bases). The CDR3 length is 12 residues. The germline gives CDR1 KGHSH, CDR2 LQKENI. The germline V and J ends were trimmed by 6 bases and 7 bases, with 10 bases remaining between them. Written as DNA, the CDR3 is TGTGCCAGCTCCGCGGCAGGGAATGAGCAGTTCTTC. It translates to CASSAAGNEQFF.

This clone was seen a single time. V usage is TRBV19 and J usage is TRBJ1-5; 7 bases map to TRBD1. The CDR3 sequence is 15 residues long. The V gene's germline CDR1 is LNHDA and CDR2 SQIVND (reference sequence). J lost 2 bases, V lost 7 bases, and 8 bases had no gene match. As DNA, the CDR3 is TGTGCCAGTACCTTAGACAGGGTGGGCAATCAGCCCCAGCATTTT. It specifies CASTLDRVGNQPQHF.

DNA for the CDR3: TGTGCCAGCAATCACTTGAAGAACACCGGGGAGCTGTTTTTT. It encodes CASNHLKNTGELFF. The chain employs TRBV2 and TRBJ2-2, with no clear D. This CDR3 contains 14 residues. Germline values: CDR1 SNHLY, CDR2 FYNNEI. V was clipped by 7 bases and J by 1 base, with 10 bases between them.

The chain uses TRBV5-6 and TRBJ1-1, with D maybe TRBD1 (5 bases). Trimming cost V 4 bases and J 8 bases, with 9 bases left between them. This CDR3 spans 11 amino acids. Germline CDR1 is SGHDT and CDR2 is YYEEEE. The CDR3 sequence is CASSTRAEAFF. CDR3 in DNA: TGTGCCAGCAGCACCAGGGCCGAAGCTTTCTTT.

This sequence joins TRBV18 and TRBJ2-1; D possibly corresponds to TRBD1 (6 bases). CDR3 length: 15 residues. Between the trimmed V and J ends, which lost 5 bases and 6 bases, there was a span of 17 bases. Germline assignment: CDR1 KGHSH and CDR2 LQKENI. In DNA form, the CDR3 reads TGTGCCAGCTCAAAACAGGGATTGGGGTCCAATGAGCAGTTCTTC. This codes for CASSKQGLGSNEQFF.

This clone appeared once. The chain recombines TRBV6-5 with TRBJ2-1; 9 bases match TRBD2. The CDR3 runs 15 residues. V shed 5 bases, J shed 6 bases, and the junction held 8 bases outside the gene matches. Germline CDR1 reads MNHEY; CDR2 reads SVGAGI. CDR3 in amino acids: CASSMKGLATNEQFF. CDR3 in DNA: TGTGCCAGCAGTATGAAGGGACTAGCTACCAATGAGCAGTTCTTC.

This clone was counted only a few times. The genes are TRBV28 and TRBJ1-2, with a weak D call TRBD1 (6 bases). The CDR3 is made up of 14 amino acids. V lost 7 bases, J lost 0 bases, and 12 bases lay in between. CDR1 is MDHEN, CDR2 SYDVKM, per germline. In DNA, the CDR3 is TGTGCCAGCAAGGACAGTAGAACTAACTATGGCTACACCTTC. Residues: CASKDSRTNYGYTF.

The rearrangement joins TRBV2 to TRBJ1-5, with 10 nucleotides matching TRBD1. The CDR3 extends over 16 amino acids. After removal of 3 bases from V and 4 bases from J, the junction contained 6 bases not matched to a gene. The V gene's germline CDR1 is SNHLY and CDR2 FYNNEI. CDR3 sequence (DNA): TGTGCCAGCAGTGAGGCGACAGGGGGCGGGAATCAGCCCCAGCATTTT. Protein: CASSEATGGGNQPQHF.

The chain carries TRBV18 and TRBJ1-1; TRBD1 matches at 11 bases. J lost 7 bases, V lost 3 bases, and 7 bases had no gene match. The CDR3 loop spans 15 amino acids. Per germline, CDR1 KGHSH and CDR2 LQKENI. Here the CDR3 DNA reads TGTGCCAGCTCACCGTTGGGACAGGGGGTTAGTGAAGCTTTCTTT. Translation: CASSPLGQGVSEAFF.

The CDR3 protein is CASSLGDDSQETQYF. CDR3 sequence (DNA): TGTGCCAGCAGCTTGGGTGACGACAGCCAAGAGACCCAGTACTTC. The chain has TRBV5-8 and TRBJ2-5; the D gene is possibly TRBD1 (5 bases). This CDR3 comprises 15 residues. CDR1 is SGHTS, CDR2 YDEGEE, per germline. Deletions cut 0 bases from V and 1 base from J, with 10 bases between.

The chain uses TRBV7-9 and TRBJ2-1; 9 bases fit TRBD2. With V trimmed by 5 bases and J by 9 bases, 11 bases remained unmatched. CDR1 and CDR2 (germline): SEHNR, FQNEAQ (reference sequence). The CDR3 is 15 amino acids. This CDR3 reads CASSEIAGARTEQFF. CDR3 sequence (DNA): TGTGCCAGCAGCGAAATAGCGGGAGCACGGACTGAGCAGTTCTTC.

The chain couples TRBV28 to TRBJ1-4; D possibly corresponds to TRBD1 (6 bases). This CDR3 spans 15 amino acids. Germline V gives CDR1 MDHEN, CDR2 SYDVKM. V lost 4 bases and J 6 bases, leaving 15 bases between the germline ends. This CDR3 is CASSSETGMDEKLFF. CDR3 DNA: TGTGCCAGCAGTTCCGAAACAGGGATGGATGAAAAACTGTTTTTT.

The chain is built from TRBV30 and TRBJ2-3; 13 bases align to TRBD2. The CDR3 is 16 amino acids. Looked up from germline, CDR1 is GTSNPN and CDR2 is SVGIG (reference sequence). Trimming at V came to 4 bases and at J to 4 bases, leaving 8 bases not matched to a gene. DNA of the CDR3: TGTGCCTGGAAGCGGGGACTAGCGGGAATGTCAGATACGCAGTATTTT. Translated: CAWKRGLAGMSDTQYF.

The chain is built from TRBV5-6 and TRBJ1-2; 10 bases map to TRBD1. V lost 0 bases, J lost 6 bases, and 5 bases stayed unmatched. The CDR3 covers 15 residues. The germline gives CDR1 SGHDT, CDR2 YYEEEE. The CDR3 loop is CASSLEGQGRNGYTF. In DNA, the CDR3 is TGTGCCAGCAGCTTGGAGGGACAGGGGAGGAATGGCTACACCTTC.

The V and J genes are TRBV28 and TRBJ2-3; possible D gene TRBD2, 5 bases. Between the trimmed V and J ends, which lost 3 bases and 1 base, there was a span of 11 bases. From germline, CDR1 is MDHEN and CDR2 SYDVKM. The CDR3 totals 15 residues. The CDR3 region is CASSFRARGTDTQYF. The CDR3, as DNA: TGTGCCAGCAGTTTTCGGGCGAGGGGCACAGATACGCAGTATTTT.

The sample holds a few counts of this clone. The genes are TRBV3-1 (or the pseudogene TRBV3-2) and TRBJ1-1, with unresolved D. V was cut by 4 bases and J by 2 bases, with 8 bases left in between. The CDR3 has 13 residues. Germline assignment: CDR1 LGHDT and CDR2 YNNKEL (reference sequence). The CDR3 loop is CASSPRTNTEAFF. The CDR3 nucleotides read TGTGCCAGCAGCCCAAGGACTAACACTGAAGCTTTCTTT.

This chain uses TRBV5-1 with TRBJ2-7, with 9 nucleotides matching TRBD1. Trimming removed 4 bases from V and 7 bases from J; junction bases left unmatched: 12. CDR1 is SGHRS, CDR2 YFSETQ, per germline. The CDR3 sequence is 15 residues long. The CDR3 coding sequence is TGCGCCAGCAGCCCCACCGGGACAGGGTCGGAGGAGCAGTACTTC. It specifies CASSPTGTGSEEQYF.